What follows describes a single TCR beta chain. The antigen remains unidentified. The CDR3 contains 14 residues. Trimming removed 2 bases from V and 13 bases from J, with 17 bases in between. A single record per CDR3 protein comes from TCRdb applying MiXCR to the reads. This sample has roughly 150,000 distinct CDR3 sequences; roughly 22% occur once, and the top ten carry roughly 27%. These data belong to a study of T cell repertoires in cytomegalovirus infection. Study results and limitations: Within the response measured ex vivo, HLA-C-restricted CMV-specific TCR beta clonotypes were dominant.

This sample comprised CD8+ T cells from cultured PBMCs, obtained from culture after CMV antigen stimulation. The V call is TRBV12-3 or TRBV12-4, the J call TRBJ2-2; D is possibly TRBD2 (5 bases). This receptor was obtained from a human donor in good health (CMV status not recorded). Some clones in this sample may be carry-over from other donors' samples. The CDR3 bases are TGTGCCAGCAGTTTAAGAGGGCGCCCGGGCGGGCTGTTTTTT. This translates into CASSLRGRPGGLFF.